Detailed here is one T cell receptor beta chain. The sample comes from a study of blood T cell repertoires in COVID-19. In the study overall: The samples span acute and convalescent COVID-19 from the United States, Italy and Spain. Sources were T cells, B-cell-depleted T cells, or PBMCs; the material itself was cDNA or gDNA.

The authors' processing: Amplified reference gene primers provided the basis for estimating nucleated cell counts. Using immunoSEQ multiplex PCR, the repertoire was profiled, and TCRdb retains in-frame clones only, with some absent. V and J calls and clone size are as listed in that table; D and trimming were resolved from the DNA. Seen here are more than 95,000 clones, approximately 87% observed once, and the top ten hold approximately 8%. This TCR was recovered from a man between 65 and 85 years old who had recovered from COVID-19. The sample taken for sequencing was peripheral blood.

This CDR3 is CASSLLTRDSNEKLFF. CDR3 DNA: TGTGCCAGCAGTTTACTCACCCGGGACAGCAATGAAAAACTGTTTTTT. This chain links TRBV28 with TRBJ1-4; TRBD1 aligns across 7 bases. The CDR3 extends over 16 amino acids. Germline loops: CDR1 MDHEN, CDR2 SYDVKM. V was clipped by 2 bases and J by 5 bases; unmatched bases: 8.